These 4 T cell receptor beta chains were sequenced from one sample in a study of Ad26.COV2.S vaccination and SARS-CoV-2 variants (TCRdb year 2021). The treatment or condition label, as the study defines it: roughly 20 received Ad26.COV2.S at low or high dose, single or two shots; 5 received placebo; per-sample allocation not given. Repertoires of vaccine and placebo recipients were sequenced from samples taken on day 63 after the first injection. Libraries were constructed by the immunoSEQ multiplex PCR assay. The clones in this table, taken by TCRdb from immuneACCESS, are in-frame only. Not every clone is retained; where verified, under half of the shortfall comes from an unresolved V gene, and the cause of the rest is unknown. The sample data list some 290,000 clones, and 86% of these were observed just once. Of the sample, 1.5% to 2.5% falls within the top ten clones. Specimen: peripheral blood, collected in a trial of Ad26.COV2.S vaccine versus placebo. Receptors were obtained from a person between 18 and 59 years old who received the Ad26.COV2.S COVID-19 vaccine or a placebo.

This clone has more than one count but fewer than ten. This chain uses TRBV6-6 with TRBJ1-5; TRBD1 matches at 8 bases. The J segment lost 6 bases and the V segment lost 6 bases, leaving 10 bases of the junction unmatched. In germline, CDR1 is MNHNY, CDR2 SVGAGI (reference sequence). The CDR3 has 15 residues. This CDR3 reads CASSPGQGSSQPQHF. Written as DNA, the CDR3 is TGTGCCAGCAGCCCAGGACAGGGATCGAGTCAGCCCCAGCATTTT.

The chain combines TRBV30 with TRBJ1-5; D uncertain. Germline V lookup: CDR1 GTSNPN, CDR2 SVGIG (reference sequence). This CDR3 has 13 amino acids. V was clipped by 0 bases and J by 4 bases, with 7 bases between them. The CDR3 DNA reads as TGTGCCTGGAGTGTAGAGGGAAATCAGCCCCAGCATTTT. As protein: CAWSVEGNQPQHF.

This chain links TRBV2 with TRBJ2-7, with 8 bases aligning to TRBD1. Germline V gene data show CDR1 as SNHLY and CDR2 as FYNNEI. This CDR3 is 19 amino acids long. The V and J ends lost 1 base and 3 bases, in that order; junction bases with no gene match: 17. The CDR3 nucleotides read TGTGCCAGCAGTGAAGGTGAATTGACAGGGGCCTACCCCAGCTACGAGCAGTACTTC. It yields the protein CASSEGELTGAYPSYEQYF.

This rearrangement joins TRBV2 to TRBJ2-7, with D uncertain. V was trimmed by 4 bases and J by 2 bases, leaving 12 bases between them. The CDR3 has 14 amino acids. The V gene's germline CDR1 is SNHLY and CDR2 FYNNEI. The CDR3 loop reads CASSVYGIAYEQYF. The DNA of the CDR3 is TGTGCCAGCAGTGTTTACGGCATAGCCTACGAGCAGTACTTC.